These 20 T cell receptor beta chains were sequenced from one sample in a study of PD-1 blockade in classical Hodgkin lymphoma. Using immunoSEQ multiplex PCR, the repertoire was profiled, and TCRdb retains in-frame clones only, with some absent. Of some 40,000 clones detected, roughly two thirds appear once; the ten largest clones hold around an eighth. Every single patient, without exception, relapsed after autologous stem cell transplantation, and brentuximab vedotin exposure varied. The source material was peripheral blood mononuclear cells (PBMCs), sampled before the second cycle of nivolumab. These receptors were taken from a human donor with classical Hodgkin lymphoma.

The chain employs TRBV28 and TRBJ2-7, with TRBD2 identical over 12 bases. V lost 6 bases to trimming and J lost 1 base; unmatched junction nucleotides: 13. The CDR3 covers 18 residues. CDR1 and CDR2 (germline): MDHEN, SYDVKM. The CDR3 region is CASRSDRTSGTYSYEQYF. The CDR3 nucleotides are TGTGCCAGCAGATCCGATCGGACTAGCGGGACCTATTCCTACGAGCAGTACTTC.

The CDR3 coding sequence is TGCAGCGCCCTAGCCGTAGCCAAAAACATTCAGTACTTC. Translation: CSALAVAKNIQYF. This chain links TRBV29-1 with TRBJ2-4, with a tentative D call TRBD2 (5 bases). Germline lookup yields CDR1 SQVTM and CDR2 ANQGSEA. The CDR3 length is 13 residues. The ends were cut back, 7 bases at V and 0 bases at J, with 10 bases in the middle.

The chain couples TRBV9 to TRBJ2-7; D not resolved. Germline assignment: CDR1 SGDLS and CDR2 YYNGEE. The CDR3 covers 15 residues. V lost 0 bases and J lost 0, with 10 bases in between. The CDR3 nucleotides read TGTGCCAGCAGCGTAGGGGCGGTGGCCTCCTACGAGCAGTACTTC. Translation: CASSVGAVASYEQYF.

The V call is TRBV7-2, the J call TRBJ2-5; D may be TRBD2 (6 bases). The CDR3 sequence is 14 residues long. V lost 3 bases and J 5 bases, leaving 13 bases between the germline ends. Germline assignment: CDR1 SGHTA and CDR2 FQGNSA. The CDR3 coding sequence is TGTGCCAGCAGCTTCCAGGGAGGCGCGGAGACCCAGTACTTC. As protein: CASSFQGGAETQYF. Full variable domain (rest looked up from reference TRBV7-2 and TRBJ2-5): GAGVSQSPSNKVTEKGKDVELRCDPISGHTALYWYRQSLGQGLEFLIYFQGNSAPDKSGLPSDRFSAERTGGSVSTLTIQRTQQEDSAVYLCASSFQGGAETQYFGPGTRLLVL.

The chain couples TRBV5-1 to TRBJ1-2; 9 bases fit TRBD1. V shed 0 bases and J 2 bases; nucleotides not matched to a gene: 5. This CDR3 is 16 amino acids long. The germline V gene encodes CDR1 SGHRS and CDR2 YFSETQ. The CDR3 DNA is TGCGCCAGCAGCTTGGCGCGACAGGGGGACAACTATGGCTACACCTTC. Encoded protein: CASSLARQGDNYGYTF. Filled out from reference TRBV5-1 and TRBJ1-2, the complete variable domain reads KAGVTQTPRYLIKTRGQQVTLSCSPISGHRSVSWYQQTPGQGLQFLFEYFSETQRNKGNFPGRFSGRQFSNSRSEMNVSTLELGDSALYLCASSLARQGDNYGYTFGSGTRLTVV.

In this sample, this clone is medium-sized. V gene TRBV2 combines with J gene TRBJ1-2, with no clear D. Per germline, CDR1 SNHLY and CDR2 FYNNEI. The CDR3 has 14 amino acids. Deletions cut 4 bases from V and 6 bases from J, with 15 bases between. The CDR3: CASSGNADGHGYTF. The CDR3 region has the DNA TGTGCCAGCAGTGGTAATGCGGACGGGCATGGCTACACCTTC.

This CDR3 is CASKYRFENTEAFF. CDR3 bases: TGTGCCAGTAAATACAGGTTCGAGAACACTGAAGCTTTCTTT. This chain connects TRBV19 to TRBJ1-1, with D maybe TRBD1 (5 bases). Trimming shortened V by 7 bases and J by 1 base, and 13 bases separated the two germline ends. This CDR3 has 14 amino acids. Per the germline V gene, CDR1 is LNHDA and CDR2 is SQIVND (reference sequence).

The genes are TRBV18 and TRBJ2-3, with 15 bases that match TRBD2. After removal of 4 bases from V and 6 bases from J, the junction contained 8 bases not matched to a gene. The germline CDR1 and CDR2 sequences are KGHSH and LQKENI. CDR3 length: 17 amino acids. CDR3 in amino acids: CASSLDGTSGGTDTQYF. The CDR3 DNA reads TGTGCCAGCTCACTTGACGGGACTAGCGGGGGGACGGATACGCAGTATTTT.

Regarding this clone: Germline and junction disagree at one end, which may indicate a read error. This chain uses TRBV2 with TRBJ2-1, with 14 bases identical to TRBD2. The CDR3 totals 15 residues. Germline loops: CDR1 SNHLY, CDR2 FYNNEI. CDR3 region: CASREGLAGGYEQFF. The CDR3 coding sequence is TGTGCCAGCAGGGAAGGACTAGCGGGGGGCTATGAGCAGTTCTTC.

This chain connects TRBV6-6 to TRBJ1-1, with a possible D match to TRBD1 (6 bases). CDR3 length: 14 residues. Germline values: CDR1 MNHNY, CDR2 SVGAGI (reference sequence). V was trimmed by 5 bases and J by 3 bases, leaving 13 bases between them. CDR3 amino acids: CASSLQGTYTEAFF. In nucleotides, the CDR3 is TGTGCCAGCAGTCTACAGGGCACCTACACTGAAGCTTTCTTT.

The J gene is TRBJ2-3, the V gene TRBV28; D not resolved. CDR3 length: 11 amino acids. CDR1 MDHEN and CDR2 SYDVKM come from the germline V gene. Trimming took 5 bases from V and 7 from J, leaving 7 bases between them. CDR3 in DNA: TGTGCCAGCAGTATAATAAATACGCAGTATTTT. Its translation: CASSIINTQYF.

The rearrangement uses TRBV15 and TRBJ1-2; a weak D match, TRBD1 (6 bases). Trimming pared 5 bases from V and 3 bases from J, leaving 16 bases between. Germline CDR1 reads LNHNV; CDR2 reads YYDKDF (reference sequence). The CDR3 contains 15 residues. The CDR3 is CATSVQGPLDYGYTF. The CDR3 coding sequence is TGTGCCACCAGCGTTCAGGGGCCCCTCGACTATGGCTACACCTTC.

This clone is medium-sized in the sample. The rearrangement joins TRBV6-5 to TRBJ2-5; a weak D match, TRBD2 (6 bases). The CDR3 is made up of 11 amino acids. Trimming cost V 4 bases and J 12 bases, with 12 bases left between them. Per germline, CDR1 MNHEY and CDR2 SVGAGI. The CDR3 sequence is CASSSAGWEYF. Written as DNA, the CDR3 is TGTGCCAGCAGTTCCGCGGGGTGGGAGTACTTC.

The rearrangement uses TRBV4-3 and TRBJ2-3; no clear D. The CDR3 spans 13 residues. From germline, CDR1 is LGHNA and CDR2 YSLEER. Trimming removed 1 base at V and 2 bases at J, with 4 bases between. The CDR3 bases are TGCGCCAGCAGCCAAGGAAACACAGATACGCAGTATTTT. Translation gives CASSQGNTDTQYF.

V is TRBV5-1 and J is TRBJ2-3; TRBD2 matches at 11 bases. The trim removed 3 bases at V and 1 base at J, leaving 4 bases unmatched. The length of the CDR3 is 16 residues. CDR1 is SGHRS, CDR2 YFSETQ, per germline. In DNA form, the CDR3 reads TGCGCCAGCAGCTCCGTTAGCGGGGGGGGCACAGATACGCAGTATTTT. This encodes CASSSVSGGGTDTQYF. Full variable domain (rest looked up from reference TRBV5-1 and TRBJ2-3): KAGVTQTPRYLIKTRGQQVTLSCSPISGHRSVSWYQQTPGQGLQFLFEYFSETQRNKGNFPGRFSGRQFSNSRSEMNVSTLELGDSALYLCASSSVSGGGTDTQYFGPGTRLTVL.

The chain employs TRBV11-2 and TRBJ1-2; the D gene is possibly TRBD1 (5 bases). The length of the CDR3 is 12 residues. V lost 5 bases and J 7 bases, leaving 11 bases between the germline ends. The germline CDR1 and CDR2 sequences are SGHAT and FQNNGV. CDR3 in amino acids: CASSENRLGYTF. For the CDR3, the DNA is TGTGCCAGCAGCGAAAACAGGCTTGGCTACACCTTC.

This chain joins TRBV10-3 and TRBJ1-1, with 7 bases identical to TRBD1. Germline CDR1 is ENHRY and CDR2 is SYGVKD. CDR3 length equals 12 residues. The junction had 4 bases not matched to a gene; V was cut back by 8 bases and J by 4 bases. The CDR3 is CAIRRQGTEAFF. Here the CDR3 DNA reads TGTGCCATCCGAAGACAGGGCACTGAAGCTTTCTTT.

This chain uses TRBV29-1 with TRBJ2-1; D not certain. V was cut by 4 bases and J by 4 bases, with 11 bases left in between. The CDR3 runs to 13 residues. CDR1 SQVTM and CDR2 ANQGSEA come from the germline V gene. CDR3 in amino acids: CSVASGRYNEQFF. CDR3 nucleotides: TGCAGCGTTGCCTCCGGTCGATACAATGAGCAGTTCTTC.

The rearrangement uses TRBV29-1 and TRBJ1-4; no clear D. This CDR3 has 14 amino acids. Trimming took 6 bases from V and 5 from J, leaving 16 bases between them. Germline CDR1 and CDR2: SQVTM and ANQGSEA. CDR3 in amino acids: CSVTGMGRNEKLFF. Written as DNA, the CDR3 is TGCAGCGTCACTGGGATGGGGAGGAATGAAAAACTGTTTTTT.

The chain recombines TRBV7-9 with TRBJ1-4, with TRBD1 identical over 7 bases. The ends lost 0 bases at V and 5 bases at J; junction bases unmatched: 9. The CDR3 is 17 residues long. Germline CDR1 SEHNR, CDR2 FQNEAQ (reference sequence). The DNA for the CDR3 is TGTGCCAGCAGCTTAGCGGGTAGGGGACAGATAAATGAAAAACTGTTTTTT. Encoded protein: CASSLAGRGQINEKLFF.